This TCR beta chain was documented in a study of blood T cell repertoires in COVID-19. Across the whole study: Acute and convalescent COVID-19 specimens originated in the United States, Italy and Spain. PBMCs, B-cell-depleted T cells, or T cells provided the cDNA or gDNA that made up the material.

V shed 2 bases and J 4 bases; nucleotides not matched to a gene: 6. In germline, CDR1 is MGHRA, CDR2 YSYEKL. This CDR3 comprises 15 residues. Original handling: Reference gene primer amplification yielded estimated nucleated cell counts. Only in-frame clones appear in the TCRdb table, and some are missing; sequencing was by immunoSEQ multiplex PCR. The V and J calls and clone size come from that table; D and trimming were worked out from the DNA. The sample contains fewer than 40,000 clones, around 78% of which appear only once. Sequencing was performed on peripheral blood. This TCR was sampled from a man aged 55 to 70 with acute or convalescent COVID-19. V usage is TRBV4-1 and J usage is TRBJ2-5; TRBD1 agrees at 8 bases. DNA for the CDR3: TGCGCCAGCAGCCAACCGGACAGGGACCCAGAGACCCAGTACTTC. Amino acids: CASSQPDRDPETQYF.